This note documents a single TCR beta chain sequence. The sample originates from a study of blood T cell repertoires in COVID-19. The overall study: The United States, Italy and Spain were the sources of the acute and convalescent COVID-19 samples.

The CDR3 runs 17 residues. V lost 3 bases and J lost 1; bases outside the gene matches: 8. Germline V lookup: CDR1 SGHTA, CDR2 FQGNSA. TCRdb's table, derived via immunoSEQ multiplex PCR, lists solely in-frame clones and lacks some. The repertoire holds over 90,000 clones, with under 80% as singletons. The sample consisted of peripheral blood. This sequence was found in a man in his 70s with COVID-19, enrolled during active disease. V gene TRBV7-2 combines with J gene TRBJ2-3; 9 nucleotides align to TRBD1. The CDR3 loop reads CASSFTGQGQRTDTQYF. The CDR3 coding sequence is TGTGCCAGCAGCTTTACGGGACAGGGCCAACGCACAGATACGCAGTATTTT.